The source of this TCR beta chain is a study of blood T cells in healthy people across ages. This clonotype was counted a single time. With a J-beta primer mix and a sample-barcoded 5' primer, a second PCR ran roughly 6 to 12 cycles. Each CDR3 protein gets one entry after TCRdb re-called the 5' RACE reads with MiXCR. The data contain nearly 1 million distinct CDR3 sequences, about 51% of them singletons. The origin of this receptor is a woman aged 55-70 years in good health. Material for sequencing was blood.

The CDR3 sequence: CSARERTVGTDQPDTQYF. The CDR3, as DNA: TGCAGTGCTAGAGAACGGACCGTCGGGACTGATCAACCAGATACGCAGTATTTT. The gene calls are TRBV20-1 and TRBJ2-3, with D perhaps TRBD2 (6 bases). V was shortened by 0 bases and J by 4 bases, with 23 bases between the two germline ends. The CDR3 totals 18 residues. Per the germline V gene, CDR1 is DFQATT and CDR2 is SNEGSKA (reference sequence).